The clone carrying this T cell receptor (beta chain) was counted between two and nine times. The data belong to a study of blood T cell repertoires in COVID-19. TCRdb's copy holds only in-frame clones and misses some; the assay was immunoSEQ multiplex PCR. The sample holds over 250,000 clones, 80% to 90% seen once. The CDR3 loop spans 15 amino acids. CDR1 is MNHEY and CDR2 is SMNVEV in the germline V gene (reference sequence). Trimming stripped 2 bases from V and 7 bases from J, with 14 bases between. The Seattle site enrolled patients during active infection and followed them longitudinally. The sample comprised peripheral blood. This rearrangement joins TRBV27 to TRBJ2-2, with D perhaps matching TRBD1 (5 bases). The sequence was collected from a woman aged 70 to 79 with COVID-19, enrolled during active disease. CDR3 DNA: TGTGCCAGCAGTTTACAGGGTGGTGGGGTCGGGGAGCTGTTTTTT. Translated: CASSLQGGGVGELFF.